This TCR beta chain appears in the sequencing data of a study of response to subunit inactivated influenza vaccine. MiXCR was run by TCRdb on the RT-PCR reads, yielding one entry per CDR3 protein. The sample has around 750,000 distinct CDR3 sequences, 21% seen once. This CDR3 comprises 16 residues. V shed 5 bases, J shed 10 bases, and the junction held 17 bases outside the gene matches. The sequence came from a man between 50 and 59 years old who received an inactivated influenza vaccine. The material sequenced was PBMCs from blood, taken around 5 days after vaccination. The V call is TRBV12-3 or TRBV12-4, the J call TRBJ2-1; 7 positions agree with TRBD1. The DNA of the CDR3 is TGTGCCAGCAGTCTTATAGGGGGCCCATCCGCCGGGGAGCAGTTCTTC. This encodes CASSLIGGPSAGEQFF.